The 9 T cell receptor beta chains given below trace back to one sample, sequenced in a study of OX40 agonist ivuxolimab in advanced cancers. Data came from immunoSEQ multiplex PCR; TCRdb stores just in-frame clones and leaves some out. The sample records around 70,000 clones, roughly 88% being singletons. The sequenced sample was CD4+ or CD8+ T cells sorted from blood, obtained in a trial of the OX40 agonist ivuxolimab. The receptors here all came from an adult with an advanced solid tumor such as melanoma, head and neck, liver or kidney cancer.

The CDR3 protein is CASNDVQGLGTQYF. The CDR3, as DNA: TGTGCCAGTAATGATGTACAGGGCCTCGGTACGCAGTATTTT. The rearrangement uses TRBV19 and TRBJ2-3; D might be TRBD1 (6 bases). Germline CDR1 reads LNHDA; CDR2 reads SQIVND (reference sequence). This CDR3 spans 14 amino acids. The V gene lost 7 bases and the J gene lost 8 bases, with 19 bases spanning the gap.

This clone was recorded once. The chain recombines TRBV6-5 with TRBJ1-5, with D uncertain. Germline V gene data show CDR1 as MNHEY and CDR2 as SVGAGI. V was clipped by 2 bases and J by 2 bases, with 10 bases between them. CDR3 length: 15 residues. This CDR3 is CASSYARSGNQPQHF. CDR3 DNA: TGTGCCAGCAGTTACGCCCGGTCGGGCAATCAGCCCCAGCATTTT.

This sequence joins TRBV7-2 and TRBJ1-4; D is possibly TRBD1 (5 bases). CDR1 and CDR2 from the germline V gene are SGHTA and FQGNSA. Trimming removed 8 bases from V and 2 bases from J, with 12 bases in between. This CDR3 is 14 amino acids long. CDR3 sequence: CASGDWGTNEKLFF. The CDR3 DNA sequence: TGTGCCAGCGGTGACTGGGGGACTAATGAAAAACTGTTTTTT.

This clone was detected once. V is TRBV18 and J is TRBJ2-7; 7 bases fit TRBD1. Germline V lookup: CDR1 KGHSH, CDR2 LQKENI. Trimming took 3 bases from V and 5 from J; bases not matched to a gene: 4. CDR3 length: 13 residues. Written as DNA, the CDR3 is TGTGCCAGCTCACCCAAAGGGGGCAACGAGCAGTACTTC. Protein sequence: CASSPKGGNEQYF.

This chain links TRBV7-9 with TRBJ1-2, with D unclear. The CDR3 extends over 13 amino acids. Germline CDR1 SEHNR, CDR2 FQNEAQ (reference sequence). V was pared by 2 bases and J by 8 bases, with 12 bases between. The CDR3 bases are TGTGCCAGCAGCTTAACCTTGGTTAGGGGCTACACCTTC. It yields the protein CASSLTLVRGYTF.

The rearrangement uses TRBV10-3 and TRBJ1-2, with D unresolved. Trimming took off 2 bases at V and 5 bases at J, with 12 bases between the two ends. Per the germline V gene, CDR1 is ENHRY and CDR2 is SYGVKD. The CDR3 sequence is 14 residues long. The CDR3 nucleotides read TGTGCCATCAGTGAGGGGCCCGGACTGTATGGCTACACCTTC. Its protein is CAISEGPGLYGYTF.

The J gene is TRBJ2-7, the V gene TRBV7-8, with 12 positions matching TRBD1. V shed 8 bases and J 4 bases; nucleotides not matched to a gene: 6. The CDR3 has 14 amino acids. Germline assignment: CDR1 SGHVS and CDR2 FQNEAQ. Written as DNA, the CDR3 is TGTGCCAGCTGCCGGGACAGGGGGCGATACGAGCAGTACTTC. Its protein is CASCRDRGRYEQYF.

V and J are TRBV27 and TRBJ1-1; tentative D call: TRBD1 (6 bases). CDR3 size: 15 residues. Trimming removed 5 bases at V and 4 bases at J, with 17 bases between. Germline CDR1 reads MNHEY; CDR2 reads SMNVEV (reference sequence). The CDR3 bases are TGTGCCAGCAGTCTATATGGGGGCGGGGGCACTGAAGCTTTCTTT. Translated: CASSLYGGGGTEAFF.

This clone has only a few counts. The V gene is TRBV7-9, the J gene TRBJ2-7, with unresolved D. Between the trimmed V and J ends, which lost 3 bases and 3 bases, there was a span of 6 bases. Looked up from germline, CDR1 is SEHNR and CDR2 is FQNEAQ (reference sequence). CDR3 length: 12 amino acids. The CDR3 loop reads CASSFDRYEQYF. The DNA of the CDR3 is TGTGCCAGCAGCTTCGACCGCTACGAGCAGTACTTC. The whole variable domain, filled in from reference TRBV7-9 and TRBJ2-7, reads DTGVSQNPRHKITKRGQNVTFRCDPISEHNRLYWYRQTLGQGPEFLTYFQNEAQLEKSRLLSDRFSAERPKGSFSTLEIQRTEQGDSAMYLCASSFDRYEQYFGPGTRLTVT.